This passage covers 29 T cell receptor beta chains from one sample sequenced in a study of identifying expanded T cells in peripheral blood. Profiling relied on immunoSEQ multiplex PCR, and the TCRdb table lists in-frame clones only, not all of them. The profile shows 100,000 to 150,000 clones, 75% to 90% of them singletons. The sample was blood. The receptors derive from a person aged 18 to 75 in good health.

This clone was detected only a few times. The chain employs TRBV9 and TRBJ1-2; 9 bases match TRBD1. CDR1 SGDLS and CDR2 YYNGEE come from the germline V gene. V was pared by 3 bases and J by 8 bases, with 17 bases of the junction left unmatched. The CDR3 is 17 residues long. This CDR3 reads CASSATQGASVPGGYTF. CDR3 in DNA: TGTGCCAGCAGCGCGACACAGGGGGCCAGCGTTCCTGGAGGCTACACCTTC.

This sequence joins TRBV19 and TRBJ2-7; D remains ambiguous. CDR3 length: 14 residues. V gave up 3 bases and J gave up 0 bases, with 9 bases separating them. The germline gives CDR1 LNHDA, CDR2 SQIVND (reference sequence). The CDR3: CASSMGWSSYEQYF. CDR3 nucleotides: TGTGCCAGTAGTATGGGATGGAGCTCCTACGAGCAGTACTTC.

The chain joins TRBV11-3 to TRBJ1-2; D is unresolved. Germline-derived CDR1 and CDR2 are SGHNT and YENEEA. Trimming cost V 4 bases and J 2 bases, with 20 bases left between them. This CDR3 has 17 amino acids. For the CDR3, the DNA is TGTGCCAGCAGCTCCACGTCCCGGGCAGGTCCAAACTATGGCTACACCTTC. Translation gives CASSSTSRAGPNYGYTF. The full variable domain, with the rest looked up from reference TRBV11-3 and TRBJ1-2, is EAGVVQSPRYKIIEKKQPVAFWCNPISGHNTLYWYLQNLGQGPELLIRYENEEAVDDSQLPKDRFSAERLKGVDSTLKIQPAELGDSAVYLCASSSTSRAGPNYGYTFGSGTRLTVV.

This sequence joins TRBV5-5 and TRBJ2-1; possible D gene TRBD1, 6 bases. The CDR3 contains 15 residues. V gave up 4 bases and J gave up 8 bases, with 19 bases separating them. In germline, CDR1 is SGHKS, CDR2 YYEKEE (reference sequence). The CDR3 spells CASSDDAGVSDEQFF. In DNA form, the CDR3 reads TGTGCCAGCAGCGACGACGCAGGGGTGTCGGATGAGCAGTTCTTC. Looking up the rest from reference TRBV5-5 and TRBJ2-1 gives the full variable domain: DAGVTQSPTHLIKTRGQQVTLRCSPISGHKSVSWYQQVLGQGPQFIFQYYEKEERGRGNFPDRFSARQFPNYSSELNVNALLLGDSALYLCASSDDAGVSDEQFFGPGTRLTVL.

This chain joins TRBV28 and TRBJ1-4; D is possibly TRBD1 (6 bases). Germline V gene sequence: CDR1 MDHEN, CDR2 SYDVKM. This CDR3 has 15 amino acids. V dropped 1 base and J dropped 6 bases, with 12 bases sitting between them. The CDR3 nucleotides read TGTGCCAGCAGTTTATATCAGGGGCCGCATGAAAAACTGTTTTTT. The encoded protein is CASSLYQGPHEKLFF. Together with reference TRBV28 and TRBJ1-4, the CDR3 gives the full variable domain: DVKVTQSSRYLVKRTGEKVFLECVQDMDHENMFWYRQDPGLGLRLIYFSYDVKMKEKGDIPEGYSVSREKKERFSLILESASTNQTSMYLCASSLYQGPHEKLFFGSGTQLSVL.

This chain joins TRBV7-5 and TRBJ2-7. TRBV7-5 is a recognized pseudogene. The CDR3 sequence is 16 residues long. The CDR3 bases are TGTGCCAGAAGCTTAGTTCAACGGACCCACTCCTACGAGCAGTACTTC. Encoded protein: CARSLVQRTHSYEQYF.

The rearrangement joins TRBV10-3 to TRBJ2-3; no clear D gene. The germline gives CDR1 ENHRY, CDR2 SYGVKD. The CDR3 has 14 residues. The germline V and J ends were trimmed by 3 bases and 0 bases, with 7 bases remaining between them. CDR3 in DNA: TGTGCCATCAGTGATTACGGTAGCACAGATACGCAGTATTTT. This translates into CAISDYGSTDTQYF.

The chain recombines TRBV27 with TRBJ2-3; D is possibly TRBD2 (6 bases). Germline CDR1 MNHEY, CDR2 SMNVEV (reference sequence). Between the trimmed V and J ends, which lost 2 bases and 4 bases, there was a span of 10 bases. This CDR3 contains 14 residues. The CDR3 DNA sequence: TGTGCCAGCAGTTTACATCGACTAGCAGATACGCAGTATTTT. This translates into CASSLHRLADTQYF.

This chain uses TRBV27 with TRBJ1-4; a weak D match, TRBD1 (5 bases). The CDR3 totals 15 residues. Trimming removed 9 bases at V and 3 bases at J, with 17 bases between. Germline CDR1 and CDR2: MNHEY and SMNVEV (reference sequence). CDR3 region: CASTPGGDPNEKLFF. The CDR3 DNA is TGTGCCAGTACCCCCGGCGGGGACCCTAATGAAAAACTGTTTTTT.

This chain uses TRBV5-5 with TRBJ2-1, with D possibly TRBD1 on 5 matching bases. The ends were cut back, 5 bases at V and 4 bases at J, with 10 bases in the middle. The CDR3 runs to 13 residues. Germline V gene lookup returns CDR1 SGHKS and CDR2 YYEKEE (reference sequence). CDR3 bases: TGTGCCAGCAGGCAACAGGAGTACAATGAGCAGTTCTTC. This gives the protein CASRQQEYNEQFF.

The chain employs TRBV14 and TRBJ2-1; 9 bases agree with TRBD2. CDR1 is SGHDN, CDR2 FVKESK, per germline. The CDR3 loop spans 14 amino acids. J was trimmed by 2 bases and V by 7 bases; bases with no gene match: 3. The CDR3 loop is CASKGGRAYNEQFF. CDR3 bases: TGTGCCAGCAAGGGCGGGAGGGCCTACAATGAGCAGTTCTTC.

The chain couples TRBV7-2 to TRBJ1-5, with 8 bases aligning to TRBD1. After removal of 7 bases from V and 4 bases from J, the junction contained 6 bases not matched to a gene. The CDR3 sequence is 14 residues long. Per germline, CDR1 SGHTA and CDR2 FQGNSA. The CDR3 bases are TGTGCCAGCAATCAGGGGGCCTATAATCAGCCCCAGCATTTT. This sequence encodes CASNQGAYNQPQHF.

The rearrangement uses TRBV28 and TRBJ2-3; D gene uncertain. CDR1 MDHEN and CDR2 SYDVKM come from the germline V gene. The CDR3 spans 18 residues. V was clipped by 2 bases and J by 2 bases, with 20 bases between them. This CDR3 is CASSLSRSLYTYTDTQYF. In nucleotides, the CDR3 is TGTGCCAGCAGTTTAAGTCGGAGCTTATACACATACACAGATACGCAGTATTTT. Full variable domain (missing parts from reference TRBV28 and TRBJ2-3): DVKVTQSSRYLVKRTGEKVFLECVQDMDHENMFWYRQDPGLGLRLIYFSYDVKMKEKGDIPEGYSVSREKKERFSLILESASTNQTSMYLCASSLSRSLYTYTDTQYFGPGTRLTVL.

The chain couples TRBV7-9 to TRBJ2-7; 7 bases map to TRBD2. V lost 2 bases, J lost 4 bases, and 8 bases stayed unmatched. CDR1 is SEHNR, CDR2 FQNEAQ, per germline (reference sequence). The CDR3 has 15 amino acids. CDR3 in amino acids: CASSLRAGVPYEQYF. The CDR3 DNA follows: TGTGCCAGCAGCTTAAGGGCGGGAGTACCGTACGAGCAGTACTTC.

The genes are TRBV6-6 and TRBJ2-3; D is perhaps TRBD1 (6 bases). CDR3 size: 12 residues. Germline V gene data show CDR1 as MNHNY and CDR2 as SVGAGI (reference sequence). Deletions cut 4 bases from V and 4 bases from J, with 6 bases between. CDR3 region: CASSSGADTQYF. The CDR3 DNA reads TGTGCCAGCAGTTCAGGGGCAGATACGCAGTATTTT.

This chain's CDR3 is CASRGGTAFNTEAFF. The CDR3, as DNA: TGTGCCAGCAGGGGGGGGACAGCTTTCAACACTGAAGCTTTCTTT. The chain uses TRBV6-1 and TRBJ1-1, with TRBD1 identical over 7 bases. The length of the CDR3 is 15 residues. Germline values: CDR1 MNHNS, CDR2 SASEGT. With 6 bases clipped from V and 2 bases from J, the junction kept 9 bases outside the gene matches.

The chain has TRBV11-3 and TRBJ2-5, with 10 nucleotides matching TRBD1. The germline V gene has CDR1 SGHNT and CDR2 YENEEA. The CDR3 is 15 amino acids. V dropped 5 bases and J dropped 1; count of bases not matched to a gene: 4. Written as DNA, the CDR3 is TGTGCCAGCAGCCGGGACAGGGGCCTCCAAGAGACCCAGTACTTC. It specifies CASSRDRGLQETQYF.

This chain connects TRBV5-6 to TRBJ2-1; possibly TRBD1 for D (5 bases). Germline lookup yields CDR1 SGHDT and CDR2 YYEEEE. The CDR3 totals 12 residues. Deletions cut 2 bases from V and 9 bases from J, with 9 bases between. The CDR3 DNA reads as TGTGCCAGCAGCTTCAGGGCGACTGAGCAGTTCTTC. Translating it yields CASSFRATEQFF. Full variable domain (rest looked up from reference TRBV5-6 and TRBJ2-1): DAGVTQSPTHLIKTRGQQVTLRCSPKSGHDTVSWYQQALGQGPQFIFQYYEEEERQRGNFPDRFSGHQFPNYSSELNVNALLLGDSALYLCASSFRATEQFFGPGTRLTVL.

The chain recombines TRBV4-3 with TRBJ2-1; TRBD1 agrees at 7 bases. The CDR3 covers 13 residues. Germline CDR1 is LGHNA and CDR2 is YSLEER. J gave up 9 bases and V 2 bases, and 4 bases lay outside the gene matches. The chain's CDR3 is CASSQRTGVEQFF. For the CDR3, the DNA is TGCGCCAGCAGCCAAAGGACAGGAGTTGAGCAGTTCTTC.

In DNA form, the CDR3 reads TGTGCAAGTCGCTTAGTGGGAGTCGGGGGGATGTCTAGCACAGATACGCAGTATTTT. It codes for CASRLVGVGGMSSTDTQYF. The V gene is TRBV12-2, the J gene TRBJ2-3; the table's D call TRBD2 went unverified against the DNA. TRBV12-2 corresponds to a pseudogene. The length of the CDR3 is 19 residues.

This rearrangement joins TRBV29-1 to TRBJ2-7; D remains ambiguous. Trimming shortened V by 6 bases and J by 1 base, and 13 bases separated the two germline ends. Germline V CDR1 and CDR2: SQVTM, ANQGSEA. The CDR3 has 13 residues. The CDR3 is CSVESGSSYEQYF. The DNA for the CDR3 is TGCAGCGTCGAGAGTGGGTCGTCCTACGAGCAGTACTTC.

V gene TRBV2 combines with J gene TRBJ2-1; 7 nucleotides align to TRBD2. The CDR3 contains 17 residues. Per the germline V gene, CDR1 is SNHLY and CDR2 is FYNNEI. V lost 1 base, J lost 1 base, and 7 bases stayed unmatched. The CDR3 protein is CASSEGFSGLSYNEQFF. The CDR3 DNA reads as TGTGCCAGCAGTGAAGGTTTTTCGGGACTATCCTACAATGAGCAGTTCTTC.

CDR3 in DNA: TGTGCCAGCTCCCTTGCGATTGAGCAGTTCTTC. Residues: CASSLAIEQFF. V and J are TRBV2 and TRBJ2-1; D not resolved. Germline assignment: CDR1 SNHLY and CDR2 FYNNEI. V lost 8 bases, J lost 9 bases, and 11 bases lay in between. The CDR3 spans 11 residues. Using reference TRBV2 and TRBJ2-1 for the parts outside the CDR3, the full variable domain is EPEVTQTPSHQVTQMGQEVILRCVPISNHLYFYWYRQILGQKVEFLVSFYNNEISEKSEIFDDQFSVERPDGSNFTLKIRSTKLEDSAMYFCASSLAIEQFFGPGTRLTVL.

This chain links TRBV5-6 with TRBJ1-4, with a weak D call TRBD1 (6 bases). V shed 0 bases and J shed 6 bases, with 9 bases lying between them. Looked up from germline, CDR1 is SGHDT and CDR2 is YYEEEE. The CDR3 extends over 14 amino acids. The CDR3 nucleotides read TGTGCCAGCAGCTTGGCAGGGGTAGATGAAAAACTGTTTTTT. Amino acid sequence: CASSLAGVDEKLFF.

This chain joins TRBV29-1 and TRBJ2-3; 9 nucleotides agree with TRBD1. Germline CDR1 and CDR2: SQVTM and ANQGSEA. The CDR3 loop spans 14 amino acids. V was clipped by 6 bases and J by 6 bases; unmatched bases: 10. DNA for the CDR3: TGCAGCGTCGCCCGGGACAGGGTCCTGGATACGCAGTATTTT. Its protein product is CSVARDRVLDTQYF.

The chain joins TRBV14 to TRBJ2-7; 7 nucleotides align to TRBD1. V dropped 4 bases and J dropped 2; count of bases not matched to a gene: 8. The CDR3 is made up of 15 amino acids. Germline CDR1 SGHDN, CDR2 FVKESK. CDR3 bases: TGTGCCAGCAGCCTCAGGGGACAGCGAGCCTACGAGCAGTACTTC. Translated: CASSLRGQRAYEQYF.

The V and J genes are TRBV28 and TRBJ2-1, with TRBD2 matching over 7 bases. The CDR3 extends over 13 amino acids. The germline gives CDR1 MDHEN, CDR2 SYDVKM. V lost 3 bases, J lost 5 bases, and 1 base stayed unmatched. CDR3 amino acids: CASSFSGHNEQFF. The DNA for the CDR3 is TGTGCCAGCAGTTTTAGCGGGCACAATGAGCAGTTCTTC. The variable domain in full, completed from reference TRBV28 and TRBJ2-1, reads DVKVTQSSRYLVKRTGEKVFLECVQDMDHENMFWYRQDPGLGLRLIYFSYDVKMKEKGDIPEGYSVSREKKERFSLILESASTNQTSMYLCASSFSGHNEQFFGPGTRLTVL.

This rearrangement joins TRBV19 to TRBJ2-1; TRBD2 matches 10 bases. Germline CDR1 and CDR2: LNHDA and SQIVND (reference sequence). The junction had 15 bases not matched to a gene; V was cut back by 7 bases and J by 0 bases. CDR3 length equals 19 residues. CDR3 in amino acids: CASNPFLAGGPSSYNEQFF. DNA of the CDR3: TGTGCCAGTAACCCCTTTTTAGCGGGAGGCCCTAGCTCCTACAATGAGCAGTTCTTC.

CDR3 in DNA: TGTGCATCAGGGGAGGGGGCCTACGAGCAGTACTTC. Translation gives CASGEGAYEQYF. This chain connects TRBV19 to TRBJ2-7; TRBD2 is a possible D gene (7 bases). The CDR3 runs 12 residues. CDR1 is LNHDA and CDR2 is SQIVND in the germline V gene (reference sequence).